This TCR beta chain was captured by sequencing in a study of T cell responses to AZD1222 COVID-19 vaccine. Findings and caveats of the study: Vaccination with two AZD1222 doses was followed by a rise in Spike-specific TCR breadth and depth. Spike was spanned by vaccine-associated CD4 TCRs, with dominance at 160-218 and 743-854. The sample set comprised mostly white British donors with more females, and clonal diversity was possibly underestimated.

Analysis merged second doses at about 4 or about 12 weeks. The assay was immunoSEQ multiplex PCR, and TCRdb's table has in-frame clones only and misses some. The sample has over 15,000 clones, 85% to 90% seen once. The CDR3 extends over 18 amino acids. The V segment lost 4 bases and the J segment 4 bases; nucleotides outside the gene matches: 14. Germline V CDR1 and CDR2: SGHRS, YFSETQ. As for this clone: Its antigen is unknown.

Sample: peripheral blood, taken 28 days after the second AZD1222 dose. This sequence was found in an adult who received the AZD1222 COVID-19 vaccine. This chain uses TRBV5-1 with TRBJ2-5, with TRBD2 matching over 12 bases. This chain's CDR3 is CASSQTSGGPAIGETQYF. CDR3 coding DNA: TGCGCCAGCAGCCAGACTAGCGGGGGCCCAGCAATAGGAGAGACCCAGTACTTC.